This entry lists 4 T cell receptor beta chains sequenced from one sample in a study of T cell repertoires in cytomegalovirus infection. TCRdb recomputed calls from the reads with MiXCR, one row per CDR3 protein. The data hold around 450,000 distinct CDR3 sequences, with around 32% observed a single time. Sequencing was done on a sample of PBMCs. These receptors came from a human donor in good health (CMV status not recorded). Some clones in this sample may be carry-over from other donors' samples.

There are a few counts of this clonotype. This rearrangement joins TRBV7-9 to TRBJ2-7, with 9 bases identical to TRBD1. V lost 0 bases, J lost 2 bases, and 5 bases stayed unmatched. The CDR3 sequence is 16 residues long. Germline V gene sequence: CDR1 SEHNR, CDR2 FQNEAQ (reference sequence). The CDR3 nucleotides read TGTGCCAGCAGCTTAGCGCTCGGGACAGGGCCCTACGAGCAGTACTTC. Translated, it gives CASSLALGTGPYEQYF.

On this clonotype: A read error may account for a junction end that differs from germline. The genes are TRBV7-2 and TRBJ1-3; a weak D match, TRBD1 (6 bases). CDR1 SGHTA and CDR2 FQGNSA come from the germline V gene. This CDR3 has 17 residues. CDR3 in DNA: TGTGCCAGCAGCTTAGTAGGACAGTGGAGCTCTGGAAACACCATCTATTTT. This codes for CASSLVGQWSSGNTIYF.

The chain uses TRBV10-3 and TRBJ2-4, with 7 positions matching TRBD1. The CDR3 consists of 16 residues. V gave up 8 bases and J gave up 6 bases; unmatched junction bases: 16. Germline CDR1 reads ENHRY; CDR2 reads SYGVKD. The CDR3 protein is CAIAPTGRAKGNIQYF. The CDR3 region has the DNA TGTGCCATCGCCCCGACAGGGCGCGCCAAAGGAAACATTCAGTACTTC.

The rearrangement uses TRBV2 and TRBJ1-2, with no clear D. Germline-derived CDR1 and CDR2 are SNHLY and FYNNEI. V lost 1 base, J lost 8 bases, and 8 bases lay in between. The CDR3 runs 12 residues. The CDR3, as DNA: TGTGCCAGCAGTGAAGTCCCGCGGGGCTACACCTTC. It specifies CASSEVPRGYTF.